A single sample gave rise to the 32 T cell receptor beta chains below, sequenced in a study of T cell repertoires in cytomegalovirus infection (dated by TCRdb to between 2019 and 2020). Sequenced using an Illumina HiSeq 1500. TCRdb took the public reads, trimmed them with fastp at Q25, ran MiXCR for clone calling and kept in-frame beta chains. Records with the same CDR3 protein are collapsed into one entry carrying the most frequent genes and DNA. This sample has roughly 760,000 distinct CDR3 sequences in its table, and 35% of those were observed once. The ten top clones hold around 2.8% of the sample. The material sequenced was PBMCs. These receptors were collected from a human donor in good health (CMV status not recorded). Some clones in this sample may be carry-over from other donors' samples.

The CDR3 bases are TGTGCCAGCAGCTGGACAGGGGCTCACCGGGTTCCCTACGAGCAGTACTTC. Translated, it gives CASSWTGAHRVPYEQYF. The chain couples TRBV5-6 to TRBJ2-7, with TRBD1 matching 9 bases. Germline V gives CDR1 SGHDT, CDR2 YYEEEE. The CDR3 has 17 residues. The junction had 12 bases not matched to a gene; V was cut back by 3 bases and J by 2 bases.

About this clonotype: A much larger clone is a single base away; this may be a read error. The chain uses TRBV27 and TRBJ1-2; D remains ambiguous. Germline CDR1 and CDR2: MNHEY and SMNVEV (reference sequence). The CDR3 length is 12 residues. The V end was cut by 0 bases, the J end by 9 bases, with 8 bases between. The CDR3 DNA follows: TGTGCCAGCAGTTTATCCGGGAATTGCTACACCTTC. Protein: CASSLSGNCYTF.

This rearrangement joins TRBV20-1 to TRBJ2-7; 9 bases are shared with TRBD2. The junction had 5 bases not matched to a gene; V was cut back by 5 bases and J by 0 bases. CDR1 is DFQATT, CDR2 SNEGSKA, per germline (reference sequence). The CDR3 has 14 amino acids. The CDR3 region is CSALRRGGSYEQYF. CDR3 DNA sequence: TGCAGTGCTCTTCGGCGGGGGGGCTCCTACGAGCAGTACTTC.

On this clonotype itself: This CDR3 is missing its conserved last phenylalanine or tryptophan, likely due to a read error. The gene calls are TRBV4-2 and TRBJ2-7, with 9 nucleotides matching TRBD2. Germline assignment: CDR1 LGHNA and CDR2 YNFKEQ. V shed 0 bases, J shed 2 bases, and the junction held 5 bases outside the gene matches. There are 16 residues in the CDR3. CDR3 sequence reads: CASSQEILAGPYEQYL. For the CDR3, the DNA is TGTGCCAGCAGCCAAGAGATTCTAGCGGGGCCCTACGAGCAGTACTTA.

This clonotype appeared a few times. The chain has TRBV6-6 and TRBJ1-4, with D possibly TRBD1 on 5 matching bases. The CDR3 totals 14 residues. CDR1 is MNHNY and CDR2 is SVGAGI in the germline V gene (reference sequence). V was trimmed by 6 bases and J by 7 bases, leaving 15 bases between them. CDR3 amino acids: CASRLTGPSEKLFF. CDR3 in DNA: TGTGCCAGCAGACTAACGGGACCCAGTGAAAAACTGTTTTTT.

This clonotype has ten or more counts. This rearrangement joins TRBV7-2 to TRBJ2-4; 8 nucleotides agree with TRBD1. V shed 5 bases and J 0 bases; nucleotides not matched to a gene: 0. Germline V lookup: CDR1 SGHTA, CDR2 FQGNSA. The CDR3 is 14 amino acids. The chain's CDR3 is CASSGQGAKNIQYF. The DNA of the CDR3 is TGTGCCAGCAGCGGACAGGGAGCCAAAAACATTCAGTACTTC.

As regards this clonotype: Being one base from a much bigger clone, this may be a read error. The chain links TRBV6-5 to TRBJ1-2, with TRBD1 matching 7 bases. V lost 6 bases and J lost 3; bases outside the gene matches: 4. Germline-derived CDR1 and CDR2 are MNHEY and SVGAGI. The CDR3 totals 13 residues. The CDR3 sequence: CASSSGQYYGYTF. CDR3 bases: TGTGCCAGCAGCTCGGGACAGTACTATGGCTACACCTTC.

The chain employs TRBV19 and TRBJ2-7, with a weak D call TRBD2 (6 bases). V lost 3 bases, J lost 5 bases, and 14 bases lay in between. Germline V CDR1 and CDR2: LNHDA, SQIVND (reference sequence). The CDR3 consists of 14 residues. The CDR3 protein is CASSMDGGDDEQYF. Written as DNA, the CDR3 is TGTGCCAGTAGTATGGATGGAGGGGACGACGAGCAGTACTTC.

Comment on this clonotype: Lacking the conserved final phenylalanine or tryptophan, this CDR3 likely reflects a read error. The limits of the CDR3 on the DNA are not certain, so only TCRdb's listed CDR3 is given. The rearrangement uses TRBV7-2 and TRBJ1-1; the DNA was not compared with TRBD1, the D call given in the table. The V gene's germline CDR1 is SGHTA and CDR2 FQGNSA. The CDR3 has 18 amino acids, counting both end residues. This CDR3 is CASRLLSRGVKRGTEALL.

The rearrangement uses TRBV20-1 and TRBJ2-5; TRBD2 matches at 16 bases. Germline CDR1 is DFQATT and CDR2 is SNEGSKA (reference sequence). V trimming: 3 bases; J trimming: 5 bases; junction bases outside the gene matches: 12. CDR3 length: 18 residues. The CDR3 DNA reads as TGCAGTGCTAGCCATATTGGGACTAGCGGGAGGGCTATGGAGACCCAGTACTTC. This codes for CSASHIGTSGRAMETQYF.

This rearrangement joins TRBV5-1 to TRBJ1-1; D is possibly TRBD1 (5 bases). The CDR3 covers 15 residues. Trimming cost V 4 bases and J 4 bases, with 17 bases left between them. Germline V CDR1 and CDR2: SGHRS, YFSETQ. DNA of the CDR3: TGCGCCAGCAGCCCGGTGGGGGTCCTCGGCACTGAAGCTTTCTTT. Amino acid sequence: CASSPVGVLGTEAFF.

This clonotype was observed a handful of times. This chain joins TRBV7-9 and TRBJ2-1; 11 positions agree with TRBD2. The junction had 4 bases not matched to a gene; V was cut back by 6 bases and J by 6 bases. This CDR3 is built from 14 residues. In germline, CDR1 is SEHNR, CDR2 FQNEAQ (reference sequence). Here the CDR3 reads CASRTSGSGNEQFF. For the CDR3, the DNA is TGTGCCAGCAGAACTAGCGGGAGTGGCAATGAGCAGTTCTTC.

This clonotype was seen more than once but under ten times. The CDR3 region has the DNA TGCGCCAGCAGCTTGGCGCAGATAAGGACTGAAGCTTTCTTT. As protein: CASSLAQIRTEAFF. The chain joins TRBV5-1 to TRBJ1-1; D is undetermined. Trimming pared 0 bases from V and 5 bases from J, leaving 11 bases between. Germline V gene sequence: CDR1 SGHRS, CDR2 YFSETQ. The CDR3 consists of 14 residues.

The J gene is TRBJ2-1, the V gene TRBV19, with D perhaps matching TRBD1 or TRBD2 (5 bases each). The CDR3 totals 17 residues. Trimming removed 4 bases at V and 2 bases at J, with 18 bases between. The germline V gene has CDR1 LNHDA and CDR2 SQIVND (reference sequence). CDR3 amino acids: CASSTSGPRGPYNEQFF. DNA for the CDR3: TGTGCCAGTAGTACCTCCGGGCCCCGGGGCCCCTACAATGAGCAGTTCTTC.

This clonotype was counted many times. The V call is TRBV27, the J call TRBJ2-3; 7 positions agree with TRBD2. This CDR3 is built from 16 residues. Per germline, CDR1 MNHEY and CDR2 SMNVEV (reference sequence). V gave up 5 bases and J gave up 4 bases; unmatched junction bases: 12. The CDR3 loop is CASSRLAREFSDTQYF. The CDR3 DNA reads as TGTGCCAGCAGTCGACTAGCCCGAGAGTTTTCAGATACGCAGTATTTT.

This clonotype came up a few times. The chain has TRBV14 and TRBJ2-1, with no clear D. The germline gives CDR1 SGHDN, CDR2 FVKESK. V lost 2 bases, J lost 6 bases, and 8 bases lay in between. The CDR3 extends over 13 amino acids. CDR3 DNA: TGTGCCAGCAGCCAAATTTTCTTCAATGAGCAGTTCTTC. This sequence encodes CASSQIFFNEQFF.

This clonotype was seen a few times. The rearrangement uses TRBV5-6 and TRBJ2-3; TRBD1 agrees at 7 bases. The V gene end was trimmed by 4 bases and the J gene end by 4 bases; junction bases not matched to a gene: 12. The V gene's germline CDR1 is SGHDT and CDR2 YYEEEE. This CDR3 has 16 residues. CDR3 protein: CASSLRLTGASDTQYF. DNA for the CDR3: TGTGCCAGCAGCCTTCGACTAACAGGGGCTTCAGATACGCAGTATTTT.

This clonotype appeared a few times. This chain joins TRBV6-1 and TRBJ1-1; D is unresolved. The germline V gene encodes CDR1 MNHNS and CDR2 SASEGT. Trimming removed 3 bases from V and 4 bases from J, with 6 bases in between. The CDR3 is 12 amino acids. The CDR3 protein is CASSDEATEAFF. Here the CDR3 DNA reads TGTGCCAGCAGTGACGAGGCCACTGAAGCTTTCTTT.

The genes are TRBV7-9 and TRBJ2-1, with D possibly matching TRBD2 (5 bases). The CDR3 runs to 14 residues. Germline CDR1 and CDR2: SEHNR and FQNEAQ (reference sequence). V lost 4 bases and J lost 2, with 9 bases in between. DNA of the CDR3: TGTGCCAGCAGCTCAAACGGGGCCTACAATGAGCAGTTCTTC. This translates into CASSSNGAYNEQFF.

This clonotype was seen repeatedly, ten times or more. The chain has TRBV7-2 and TRBJ2-7, with D possibly matching TRBD1 (6 bases). CDR3 length equals 15 residues. V dropped 5 bases and J dropped 4 bases, with 18 bases sitting between them. In germline, CDR1 is SGHTA, CDR2 FQGNSA. The CDR3 spells CASSQRGYSLYEQYF. DNA for the CDR3: TGTGCCAGCAGCCAGAGGGGGTACAGCCTTTACGAGCAGTACTTC.

This clonotype was counted only a few times. The V gene is TRBV6-1, the J gene TRBJ1-6; tentatively, D is TRBD1 (6 bases). V dropped 6 bases and J dropped 7 bases, with 10 bases sitting between them. CDR1 and CDR2 from the germline V gene are MNHNS and SASEGT. The CDR3 length is 13 residues. The CDR3 spells CASRSGQNSPLHF. The CDR3, as DNA: TGTGCCAGCAGGTCGGGACAAAATTCACCCCTCCACTTT.

The CDR3 reads CATRGEHEQFF. The CDR3 coding sequence is TGTGCGACGAGGGGGGAGCACGAGCAGTTCTTC. The V call is TRBV2, the J call TRBJ2-1; possibly TRBD1 or TRBD2 for D (6 bases each). The germline V gene has CDR1 SNHLY and CDR2 FYNNEI. The CDR3 totals 11 residues.

The gene calls are TRBV7-2 and TRBJ1-3; the D is unclear. CDR3 length: 16 amino acids. Germline assignment: CDR1 SGHTA and CDR2 FQGNSA. Trimming removed 2 bases from V and 2 bases from J, with 13 bases in between. The CDR3 coding sequence is TGTGCCAGCAGCTTAAGGTCAGATCTGCCTGGAAACACCATATATTTT. Translating gives CASSLRSDLPGNTIYF. Full variable domain (remainder filled in from reference TRBV7-2 and TRBJ1-3): GAGVSQSPSNKVTEKGKDVELRCDPISGHTALYWYRQSLGQGLEFLIYFQGNSAPDKSGLPSDRFSAERTGGSVSTLTIQRTQQEDSAVYLCASSLRSDLPGNTIYFGEGSWLTVV.

This clonotype was seen at least ten times. J is TRBJ2-1 and V is TRBV7-9, with unresolved D. Trimming cost V 2 bases and J 7 bases, with 18 bases left between them. The length of the CDR3 is 16 residues. Germline values: CDR1 SEHNR, CDR2 FQNEAQ (reference sequence). The CDR3 here is CASSLLSSSVRNEQFF. CDR3 in DNA: TGTGCCAGCAGCTTATTGTCCTCCTCCGTCCGTAATGAGCAGTTCTTC.

In its sample, this clonotype was seen a few times. The chain is built from TRBV7-6 and TRBJ2-5; D assignment may be TRBD1 or TRBD2 (6 bases each). Germline loops: CDR1 SGHVS, CDR2 FNYEAQ. The CDR3 loop spans 14 amino acids. Trimming removed 3 bases from V and 4 bases from J, with 12 bases in between. CDR3 sequence: CASSLWGAGETQYF. DNA for the CDR3: TGTGCCAGCAGCTTGTGGGGGGCCGGAGAGACCCAGTACTTC.

This chain joins TRBV12-3 or TRBV12-4 and TRBJ2-5; TRBD2 matches 12 bases. V trimming: 4 bases; J trimming: 13 bases; junction bases outside the gene matches: 4. This CDR3 region has 12 residues. CDR3 nucleotides: TGTGCCAGCAGTTGGCGACTAGCGGGAGTGTACTTC. It translates to CASSWRLAGVYF.

This clonotype was picked up a small number of times. This chain joins TRBV6-6 and TRBJ1-5, with 8 bases lining up with TRBD1. The V gene's germline CDR1 is MNHNY and CDR2 SVGAGI (reference sequence). CDR3 size: 15 residues. Trimming cost V 10 bases and J 5 bases; bases outside gene matches: 13. CDR3 residues: CATYSGTGVHQPQHF. Here the CDR3 DNA reads TGTGCCACCTATTCCGGGACAGGAGTTCATCAGCCCCAGCATTTT.

V is TRBV6-8 and J is TRBJ2-1; maybe TRBD2 (6 bases). The CDR3 contains 12 residues. V lost 6 bases and J 8 bases, leaving 11 bases between the germline ends. Germline CDR1 reads MNHGY; CDR2 reads SAAAGT. CDR3 region: CASRTSPDEQFF. The CDR3 nucleotides read TGTGCCAGCAGGACTAGTCCGGATGAGCAGTTCTTC.

The V and J genes are TRBV28 and TRBJ1-4; D perhaps matches TRBD1 (6 bases). CDR1 and CDR2 (germline): MDHEN, SYDVKM. This CDR3 contains 12 residues. V gave up 5 bases and J gave up 6 bases, with 7 bases separating them. As DNA, the CDR3 is TGTGCCAGCAGTGGGGGGCATGAAAAACTGTTTTTT. This codes for CASSGGHEKLFF. The full variable domain, its missing parts supplied by reference TRBV28 and TRBJ1-4, is DVKVTQSSRYLVKRTGEKVFLECVQDMDHENMFWYRQDPGLGLRLIYFSYDVKMKEKGDIPEGYSVSREKKERFSLILESASTNQTSMYLCASSGGHEKLFFGSGTQLSVL.

This clonotype was counted between two and nine times. The chain combines TRBV12-3 or TRBV12-4 with TRBJ1-6; D perhaps matches TRBD1 (5 bases). Trimming pared 6 bases from V and 7 bases from J, leaving 13 bases between. The length of the CDR3 is 14 residues. CDR3 in DNA: TGTGCCAGCAGCCCAGGGTGTCGCAATTCACCCCTCCACTTT. It specifies CASSPGCRNSPLHF.

This clonotype was seen a few times. The chain is built from TRBV12-3 or TRBV12-4 and TRBJ2-7, with TRBD1 identical over 7 bases. Trimming at V came to 6 bases and at J to 3 bases, leaving 11 bases not matched to a gene. CDR3 length: 15 residues. The CDR3 DNA follows: TGTGCCAGCAGCGAGACAGGGCTAGGGTTCTACGAGCAGTACTTC. Protein: CASSETGLGFYEQYF.

Notes on this clonotype: It may be a read error: a sequence one base away is much more abundant. V is TRBV5-4 and J is TRBJ1-2; TRBD1 agrees at 7 bases. The V gene's germline CDR1 is SGHNT and CDR2 YYREEE (reference sequence). The CDR3 spans 13 residues. For the CDR3, the DNA is TGTGCCACCGGACAGGCTTCGAACTATGGCGACACCTTC. Amino acids: CATGQASNYGDTF.